This is a list of T cell receptor beta chains from one sample in a study of blood T cells in healthy people across ages. MiXCR, run by TCRdb on the 5' RACE reads, gives a single entry per CDR3 protein. The sample lists around 990,000 distinct CDR3 sequences; approximately 25% were seen once. These same records also appear under a second study, on T cells of mothers and their children.

Sequencing was done on a sample of blood. Receptors were obtained from a girl aged 2 to 9 in good health. Each CDR3 is given with its conserved first and last residue. The D gene is left open where the match is weak. Rows give clone size only sometimes, using once, few, many, or a class for an expanded clone.

V gene	D gene	clone size	J gene	CDR3 protein	CDR3 DNA
TRBV29-1	NA	NA	TRBJ2-7	CSVEGDFYEQYF	TGCAGCGTTGAAGGGGACTTTTACGAGCAGTACTTC
TRBV11-1	TRBD2	NA	TRBJ2-1	CASSSQLGTSGKDTYNEQFF	TGTGCCAGCAGCTCCCAGTTAGGGACTAGCGGGAAGGACACCTACAATGAGCAGTTCTTC
TRBV15	TRBD1	NA	TRBJ1-1	CATSSSGGGTEAFF	TGTGCCACCAGCAGTTCAGGGGGCGGCACTGAAGCTTTCTTT
TRBV7-2	TRBD2	NA	TRBJ2-1	CASSESPGLAGGNEQFF	TGTGCCAGCAGCGAATCGCCGGGACTAGCGGGAGGCAATGAGCAGTTCTTC
TRBV20-1	TRBD2	few	TRBJ2-2	CSARPGLAGVNGDTGELFF	TGCAGTGCTAGACCGGGACTAGCGGGAGTTAATGGGGACACCGGGGAGCTGTTTTTT
TRBV9	NA	NA	TRBJ1-4	CASSPPDGANEKLFF	TGTGCCAGCAGCCCCCCGGATGGGGCTAATGAAAAACTGTTTTTT
TRBV12-5	TRBD1	NA	TRBJ1-5	CATSWTGGYGQPQHF	TGTGCTACCTCCTGGACAGGGGGCTATGGTCAGCCCCAGCATTTT
TRBV27	TRBD2	few	TRBJ2-7	CASSFQTSGGTEQYF	TGTGCCAGCAGTTTCCAGACTAGCGGGGGGACCGAGCAGTACTTC
TRBV14	NA	NA	TRBJ1-2	CASRFSGTPLNGYTF	TGTGCCAGCAGATTTAGCGGGACACCACTAAATGGCTACACCTTC
TRBV6-6	NA	many	TRBJ1-1	CASSYYVNTEAFF	TGTGCCAGCAGTTACTACGTGAACACTGAAGCTTTCTTT
TRBV29-1	NA	few	TRBJ2-5	CSVRPKETRYF	TGCAGCGTCCGCCCGAAAGAGACCCGGTACTTC
TRBV27	TRBD2	few	TRBJ2-5	CASSLSLAGVGEETQYF	TGTGCCAGCAGTTTATCCCTAGCGGGAGTCGGGGAAGAGACCCAGTACTTC
TRBV21-1	NA	NA	TRBJ2-2	CATTGELFF	TGTGCCACCACCGGGGAGCTGTTTTTT
TRBV7-2	NA	NA	TRBJ2-3	CASSPQGLRADTQYF	TGTGCCAGCAGCCCGCAGGGGTTAAGGGCAGATACGCAGTATTTT